The rows below give T cell receptor beta chains drawn from one sample of a study of blood T cells in healthy people across ages. TCRdb passed the 5' RACE reads through MiXCR, listing each CDR3 protein once. The sample shows approximately 1.5 million distinct CDR3 sequences, roughly 43% of them seen only once. Sequenced material: blood. These receptors originate from a woman aged 18-29 years in good health. Both conserved end residues are part of each CDR3. Each record gives: CDR3 protein, CDR3 DNA, V gene, clone size, J gene, D gene. The D gene is left open where the match is weak. Some rows have no size entry. The others give once, few or many, or a class for an expanded clone.

CASSFLQGSYGYTF	TGTGCCAGCAGCTTCCTACAGGGCTCCTATGGCTACACCTTC	TRBV7-2	-	TRBJ1-2	-
CASSPADTRGYTF	TGTGCCAGCTCACCGGCGGACACTCGGGGCTACACCTTC	TRBV18	-	TRBJ1-2	-
CASSVGGGTVYNEQFF	TGTGCCAGCAGCGTAGGAGGCGGGACCGTCTACAATGAGCAGTTCTTC	TRBV9	-	TRBJ2-1	-
CASSQNQRAGGFF	TGTGCCAGCAGCCAAAATCAGAGAGCGGGGGGGTTCTTC	TRBV14	-	TRBJ2-1	TRBD2
CASSGQPYEKLFF	TGTGCCAGCAGCGGACAGCCCTATGAAAAACTGTTTTTT	TRBV7-2	-	TRBJ1-4	-
CASSRDRRTDTQYF	TGTGCCAGCAGTCGAGACCGGCGCACAGATACGCAGTATTTT	TRBV4-2	-	TRBJ2-3	-
CASSFMGEGQPQHF	TGTGCCAGCTCTTTTATGGGGGAAGGTCAGCCCCAGCATTTT	TRBV18	-	TRBJ1-5	-
CSAKDPYGYTF	TGCAGTGCTAAGGACCCTTATGGCTACACCTTC	TRBV20-1	many	TRBJ1-2	-
CASSGEDRDAAKNIQYF	TGTGCCAGCAGTGGGGAGGACAGGGATGCGGCCAAAAACATTCAGTACTTC	TRBV25-1	few	TRBJ2-4	TRBD1
CASSASGRLYNEQYF	TGTGCCAGCAGTGCCAGCGGGAGGCTATACAATGAGCAGTACTTC	TRBV6-2/TRBV6-3	-	TRBJ2-7	TRBD2
CASSPGRGGSALQPQHF	TGTGCCAGCAGTCCCGGGAGGGGCGGCTCGGCCCTTCAGCCCCAGCATTTT	TRBV12-3/TRBV12-4	few	TRBJ1-5	-
CSASTAYEQYF	TGCAGTGCTAGTACCGCCTACGAGCAGTACTTC	TRBV20-1	few	TRBJ2-7	-
CSASGGSQPQHF	TGCAGTGCTAGTGGAGGGTCTCAGCCCCAGCATTTT	TRBV20-1	few	TRBJ1-5	-
CASSSPGPLSYEQYF	TGTGCCAGCAGCTCGCCGGGACCGCTATCCTACGAGCAGTACTTC	TRBV7-9	few	TRBJ2-7	-
CASSQEGSGEQYF	TGTGCCAGCAGCCAAGAGGGCTCGGGCGAGCAGTACTTC	TRBV14	-	TRBJ2-7	-
CASSLARLDNEQFF	TGTGCCAGCAGCTTAGCGCGACTAGACAATGAGCAGTTCTTC	TRBV11-2	few	TRBJ2-1	-
CASSPKLTGLDEQFF	TGTGCCAGCAGCCCAAAATTGACAGGGCTCGATGAGCAGTTCTTC	TRBV3-1	few	TRBJ2-1	TRBD1
CASSAGTGGDTQYF	TGTGCCAGCAGCGCTGGGACAGGGGGAGATACGCAGTATTTT	TRBV7-2	-	TRBJ2-3	TRBD1
CSAFFGIAQETQYF	TGCAGTGCTTTCTTCGGAATAGCCCAAGAGACCCAGTACTTC	TRBV20-1	-	TRBJ2-5	-
CASSLQTPYGELFF	TGTGCCAGCAGTTTACAGACCCCCTACGGGGAGCTGTTTTTT	TRBV12-3/TRBV12-4	-	TRBJ2-2	-
CASSLVQGASGEKLFF	TGTGCCAGCAGCTTAGTACAGGGGGCTTCGGGGGAAAAACTGTTTTTT	TRBV7-8	few	TRBJ1-4	TRBD1
CSARALDRERQPQHF	TGCAGTGCTAGGGCTTTAGACAGGGAAAGACAGCCCCAGCATTTT	TRBV20-1	-	TRBJ1-5	TRBD1
CASSGLSRQETQYF	TGTGCCAGCAGCGGACTTTCAAGACAAGAGACCCAGTACTTC	TRBV6-6	few	TRBJ2-5	-
CASSLVGVEGEQFF	TGTGCCAGCAGTTTAGTTGGGGTGGAGGGTGAGCAGTTCTTC	TRBV12-3/TRBV12-4	-	TRBJ2-1	-
CASSPRPGYSSYNEQFF	TGTGCCAGCAGTCCCCGTCCGGGATACAGCTCCTACAATGAGCAGTTCTTC	TRBV27	-	TRBJ2-1	-
CASSFGVGADTQYF	TGTGCCAGCAGTTTCGGGGTGGGCGCAGATACGCAGTATTTT	TRBV12-3/TRBV12-4	-	TRBJ2-3	-
CASSLASESDTQYF	TGCGCCAGCAGCTTGGCATCAGAGTCAGATACGCAGTATTTT	TRBV5-1	-	TRBJ2-3	-
CASSLEVLSSEQYF	TGTGCCAGCAGCTTAGAGGTTCTATCGAGCGAGCAGTACTTC	TRBV7-8	few	TRBJ2-7	-
CASSATGRGGYSNQPQHF	TGTGCCAGCAGCGCCACCGGCCGGGGGGGCTATAGCAATCAGCCCCAGCATTTT	TRBV9	once	TRBJ1-5	-
CASSDGGYSYEQYF	TGTGCCAGCAGTGATGGAGGGTACTCCTACGAGCAGTACTTC	TRBV2	-	TRBJ2-7	-
CSAGGLAVNEQFF	TGCAGTGCTGGGGGACTAGCGGTCAATGAGCAGTTCTTC	TRBV20-1	once	TRBJ2-1	TRBD2
CASGLAGTSLYNEQFF	TGTGCCAGCGGCTTGGCCGGGACTAGCCTCTACAATGAGCAGTTCTTC	TRBV5-5	-	TRBJ2-1	TRBD2
CASRKRGGTDTQYF	TGTGCCAGCAGAAAGCGGGGGGGCACAGATACGCAGTATTTT	TRBV27	-	TRBJ2-3	TRBD2
CSVEEAVDTEAFF	TGCAGCGTTGAAGAGGCAGTTGACACTGAAGCTTTCTTT	TRBV29-1	-	TRBJ1-1	-
CASSFQSYGDTF	TGTGCCAGCAGCTTTCAAAGTTATGGCGACACCTTC	TRBV6-2/TRBV6-3	once	TRBJ1-2	-
CASTSQYRGSYQETQYF	TGTGCCAGCACCTCTCAGTATCGTGGAAGTTACCAAGAGACCCAGTACTTC	TRBV27	-	TRBJ2-5	-
CASNTLAPDTQYF	TGTGCCAGCAACACACTAGCGCCCGATACGCAGTATTTT	TRBV12-3/TRBV12-4	few	TRBJ2-3	TRBD2
CASSPQPGTSTDTQYF	TGTGCCAGCAGCCCCCAACCCGGGACTAGCACAGATACGCAGTATTTT	TRBV7-2	few	TRBJ2-3	-
CASSFVGTTYNEQFF	TGTGCCAGCAGCTTCGTGGGGACAACCTACAATGAGCAGTTCTTC	TRBV7-4	few	TRBJ2-1	-
CASSQGQGKTEAFF	TGTGCCAGCAGCCAGGGACAGGGAAAGACTGAAGCTTTCTTT	TRBV12-3/TRBV12-4	-	TRBJ1-1	TRBD1
CAISDTKRVEREQYF	TGTGCCATCAGTGATACAAAAAGGGTAGAACGCGAGCAGTACTTC	TRBV10-3	-	TRBJ2-7	-
CASSERGLGLRNEQYF	TGCGCCAGCAGTGAGAGAGGACTAGGGCTACGCAATGAGCAGTACTTC	TRBV10-2	-	TRBJ2-5	TRBD2
CSASKGIRGSQPQHF	TGCAGTGCTAGTAAGGGAATCAGGGGAAGTCAGCCCCAGCATTTT	TRBV20-1	-	TRBJ1-5	-
CASSPGLADQNIQYF	TGTGCCAGCAGCCCCGGACTAGCAGATCAAAACATTCAGTACTTC	TRBV9	few	TRBJ2-4	TRBD2
CAISDNSMNTEAFF	TGTGCCATCAGTGATAACAGTATGAACACTGAAGCTTTCTTT	TRBV10-3	-	TRBJ1-1	-
CSVTEQGGSYEQYF	TGCAGCGTTACCGAACAGGGAGGTTCCTACGAGCAGTACTTC	TRBV29-1	few	TRBJ2-7	-
CASSGLPGGGYNEQYF	TGTGCCAGCAGCGGCCTCCCGGGAGGGGGGTACAATGAGCAGTACTTC	TRBV9	-	TRBJ2-5	TRBD2
CASSGGSLNNEQYF	TGTGCCAGCAGCGGGGGGTCTCTCAACAATGAGCAGTACTTC	TRBV27	-	TRBJ2-7	TRBD2
CASSPRAGVIYNEQFF	TGTGCCAGCAGCCCCAGGGCGGGAGTAATCTACAATGAGCAGTTCTTC	TRBV2	few	TRBJ2-1	TRBD2
CASSLNRSPNEKLFF	TGTGCCAGCAGCTTAAACAGGAGCCCTAATGAAAAACTGTTTTTT	TRBV7-2	few	TRBJ1-4	-
CASSQGTGVFDNELFF	TGCGCCAGCAGCCAAGGGACAGGGGTATTTGACAATGAGCTGTTCTTC	TRBV4-3	-	TRBJ2-1	TRBD1